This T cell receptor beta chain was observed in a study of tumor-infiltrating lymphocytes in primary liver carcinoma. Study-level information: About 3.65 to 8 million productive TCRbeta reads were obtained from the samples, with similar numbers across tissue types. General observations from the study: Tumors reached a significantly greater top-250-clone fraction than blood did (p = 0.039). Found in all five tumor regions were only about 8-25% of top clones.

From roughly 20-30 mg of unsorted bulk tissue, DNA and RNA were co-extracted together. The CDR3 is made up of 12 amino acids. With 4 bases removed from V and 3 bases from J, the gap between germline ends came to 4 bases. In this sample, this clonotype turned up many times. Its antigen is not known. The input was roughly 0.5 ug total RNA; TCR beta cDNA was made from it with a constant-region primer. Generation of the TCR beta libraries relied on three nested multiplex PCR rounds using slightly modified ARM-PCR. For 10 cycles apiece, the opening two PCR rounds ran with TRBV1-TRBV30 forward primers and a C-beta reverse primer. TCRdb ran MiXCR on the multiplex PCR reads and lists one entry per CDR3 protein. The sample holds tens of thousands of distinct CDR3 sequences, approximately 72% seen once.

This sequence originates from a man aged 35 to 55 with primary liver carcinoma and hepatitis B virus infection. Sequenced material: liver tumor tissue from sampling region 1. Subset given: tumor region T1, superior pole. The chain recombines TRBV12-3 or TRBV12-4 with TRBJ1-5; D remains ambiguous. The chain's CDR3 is CASSSFNQPQHF. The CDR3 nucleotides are TGTGCCAGCAGTTCCTTCAATCAGCCCCAGCATTTT.